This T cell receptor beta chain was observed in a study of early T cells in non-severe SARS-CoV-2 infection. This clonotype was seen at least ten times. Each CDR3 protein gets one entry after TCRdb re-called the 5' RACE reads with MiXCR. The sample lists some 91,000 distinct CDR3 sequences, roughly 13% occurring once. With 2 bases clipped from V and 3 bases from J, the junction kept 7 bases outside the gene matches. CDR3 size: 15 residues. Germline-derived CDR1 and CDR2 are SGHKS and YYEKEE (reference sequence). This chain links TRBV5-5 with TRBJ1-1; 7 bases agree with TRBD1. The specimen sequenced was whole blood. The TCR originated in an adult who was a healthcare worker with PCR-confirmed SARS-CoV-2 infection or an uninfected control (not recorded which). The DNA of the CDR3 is TGTGCCAGCAGCTTTTACAGGGGTCCGGACACTGAAGCTTTCTTT. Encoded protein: CASSFYRGPDTEAFF.